The clone carrying this T cell receptor (beta chain) was observed a few times. The antigen is not known. The sample's time point: week 11, during vaccination. A single vaccine dose contained 300 ug of mutant IDH1 20-mer peptide, and topical imiquimod was used with it. This sample is part of a study of a mutant IDH1 vaccine in newly diagnosed glioma. Study as a whole: Standard pretreatment was either radiotherapy, temozolomide, or, for most, radiochemotherapy with temozolomide. General study findings and limits: No link was apparently found between pseudoprogression and changes in top peripheral T cell clonotypes.

TCRdb's table, derived via immunoSEQ multiplex PCR, lists solely in-frame clones and lacks some. This table has 120,000 or so clones, around 80% appearing once. The CDR3 covers 18 residues. CDR1 SEHNR and CDR2 FQNEAQ come from the germline V gene (reference sequence). V gave up 1 base and J gave up 0 bases, with 15 bases separating them. The chain has TRBV7-9 and TRBJ2-2, with D perhaps TRBD1 (6 bases). The sequence derives from a man aged 40-49 years with glioma. The sequences come from PBMCs, collected from a glioma patient whose treatment included an IDH1 peptide vaccine. The CDR3 loop is CASSLGTEINANTGELFF. CDR3 sequence (DNA): TGTGCCAGCAGCTTAGGGACAGAGATAAACGCGAACACCGGGGAGCTGTTTTTT.